This entry concerns a single T cell receptor (beta chain). Profiling relied on immunoSEQ multiplex PCR, and the TCRdb table lists in-frame clones only, not all of them. The top ten hold 6.5% to 8% of the sample, which has 6,000 or so clones, roughly 77% seen once. V was clipped by 0 bases and J by 8 bases; unmatched bases: 6. Germline V CDR1 and CDR2: MGHRA, YSYEKL. The CDR3 length is 15 residues. The data originate from a study of tumor T cells in aggressive B-cell lymphoma. Input material: tumor tissue. This chain links TRBV4-1 with TRBJ1-4; 7 positions agree with TRBD1. The origin of this receptor is an adult with diffuse large B cell lymphoma. The CDR3: CASSQDPGTAEKLFF. In DNA, the CDR3 is TGCGCCAGCAGCCAAGATCCGGGGACAGCCGAAAAACTGTTTTTT.